Sequencing of this TCR beta chain was carried out in a study of T cell responses to AZD1222 COVID-19 vaccine. Study results and limitations: With dominance at 160-218 and 743-854, vaccine-associated CD4 TCRs spanned spike. Scientists sampled the repertoires only once the peak T cell response had passed.

CDR3 length equals 18 residues. Germline assignment: CDR1 SGHVS and CDR2 FQNEAQ. V lost 5 bases, J lost 0 bases, and 12 bases stayed unmatched. With regard to this clone: Its cognate antigen is unknown.

Clones were sequenced by immunoSEQ multiplex PCR, and TCRdb holds only the in-frame ones, with some missing. This table has under 200,000 clones, 85% to 95% appearing once. This sequence joins TRBV7-8 and TRBJ1-4; TRBD1 agrees at 7 bases. The sequence was obtained from an adult in good health. The source material was peripheral blood, sampled on day 0 of AZD1222 vaccination. The CDR3 is CASSRDSLSITTNEKLFF. The CDR3 coding sequence is TGTGCCAGCAGCCGGGACAGCCTTAGTATTACAACTAATGAAAAACTGTTTTTT.